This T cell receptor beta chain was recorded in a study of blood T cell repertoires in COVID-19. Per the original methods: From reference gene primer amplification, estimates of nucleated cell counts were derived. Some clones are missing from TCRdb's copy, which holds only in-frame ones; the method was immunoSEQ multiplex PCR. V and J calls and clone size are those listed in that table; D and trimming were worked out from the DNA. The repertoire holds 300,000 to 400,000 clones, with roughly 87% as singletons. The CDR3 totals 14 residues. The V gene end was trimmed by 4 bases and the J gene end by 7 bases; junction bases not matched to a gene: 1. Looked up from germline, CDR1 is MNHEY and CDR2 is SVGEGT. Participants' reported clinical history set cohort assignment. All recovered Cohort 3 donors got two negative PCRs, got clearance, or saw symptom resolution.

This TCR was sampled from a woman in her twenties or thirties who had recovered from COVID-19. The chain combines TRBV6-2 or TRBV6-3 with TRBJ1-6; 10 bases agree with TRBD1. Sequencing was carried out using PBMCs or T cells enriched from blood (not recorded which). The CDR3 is CASSSTGGNSPLHF. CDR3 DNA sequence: TGTGCCAGCAGTTCGACAGGGGGCAATTCACCCCTCCACTTT.